The rows below give T cell receptor beta chains drawn from one sample of a study of blood T cell repertoires in COVID-19. Only in-frame clones appear in the TCRdb table, and some are missing; sequencing was by immunoSEQ multiplex PCR. In the table there are 300,000 or so clones, more than 70% of which are singletons. The material sequenced was peripheral blood. The receptors come from a woman aged 25-40 years who had recovered from COVID-19. The CDR3 runs from the conserved cysteine through the conserved F or W. The D gene is left open where the match is weak. Clone size is not always given. Where it is, it says once, few, many or a class for expanded clones.

V	J	size	D	CDR3	DNA
TRBV3-1/TRBV3-2	TRBJ1-4	once	TRBD1	CASSQVGTATNEKLFF	TGTGCCAGCAGCCAAGTCGGGACAGCAACTAATGAAAAACTGTTTTTT
TRBV30	TRBJ2-3	NA	TRBD2	CAWSVSAGGTDTQYF	TGTGCCTGGAGTGTATCAGCGGGGGGCACAGATACGCAGTATTTT
TRBV5-6	TRBJ2-7	once	TRBD1	CASSLLILRDSSYEQYF	TGTGCCAGCAGCTTGCTTATCCTCCGGGACAGCTCCTACGAGCAGTACTTC
TRBV7-3	TRBJ1-1	NA	NA	CASSKDKGTEAFF	TGTGCCAGCAGCAAGGACAAAGGCACTGAAGCTTTCTTT
TRBV23-1	TRBJ1-1	NA	NA	CASSQSRGCQARYTEAFF	TGCGCCAGCAGTCAATCCCGGGGTTGTCAGGCGCGCTACACTGAAGCTTTCTTT
TRBV2	TRBJ2-4	NA	TRBD1	CASSGQGSRENIQYF	TGTGCCAGCAGTGGACAGGGGTCGCGCGAAAACATTCAGTACTTC
TRBV19	TRBJ2-7	NA	TRBD1	CASSLTPGQSTYEQYF	TGTGCCAGTAGTTTGACACCGGGACAGAGTACCTACGAGCAGTACTTC
TRBV7-6	TRBJ1-6	NA	TRBD1	CASSSRDRGLSPLHF	TGTGCCAGCAGCTCTCGGGACAGGGGGCTTTCACCCCTCCACTTT
TRBV4-2	TRBJ2-1	NA	NA	CASSQDPPRNEQFF	TGTGCCAGCAGCCAAGACCCTCCCAGGAATGAGCAGTTCTTC
TRBV18	TRBJ1-1	NA	NA	CASSRGGASLAEAFF	TGTGCCAGCTCACGGGGGGGGGCCAGTTTGGCTGAAGCTTTCTTT
TRBV21-1	TRBJ2-2	few	NA	CASSIGQPTGELFF	TGTGCCAGCAGCATAGGACAGCCCACCGGGGAGCTGTTTTTT
TRBV7-3	TRBJ2-3	once	TRBD2	CASSYSGGATDTQYF	TGTGCCAGCAGCTATAGCGGGGGAGCCACAGATACGCAGTATTTT
TRBV19	TRBJ1-2	NA	TRBD1	CASSGTGTGLGNYGYTF	TGTGCCAGTAGTGGCACCGGGACAGGGTTAGGAAACTATGGCTACACCTTC
TRBV5-4	TRBJ2-3	NA	TRBD1	CASSRDRYTDTQYF	TGTGCCAGCTCCCGGGACAGATACACAGATACGCAGTATTTT
TRBV7-3	TRBJ2-6	NA	NA	CASSSLRGPSGANVLTF	TGTGCCAGCAGCTCTCTAAGGGGCCCCTCTGGGGCCAACGTCCTGACTTTC
TRBV13	TRBJ2-2	NA	NA	CASSRSGDTGELFF	TGTGCCAGCAGCAGGTCCGGGGACACCGGGGAGCTGTTTTTT
TRBV11-2	TRBJ2-5	NA	NA	CASSLDPSVGTQYF	TGTGCCAGCAGCTTAGATCCGTCGGTTGGGACCCAGTACTTC
TRBV2	TRBJ2-5	NA	NA	CASSQIQETQYF	TGTGCCAGTAGTCAGATTCAAGAGACCCAGTACTTC
TRBV2	TRBJ2-3	NA	TRBD2	CASSVERGATDTQYF	TGTGCCAGCAGTGTTGAGCGGGGGGCTACAGATACGCAGTATTTT
TRBV5-1	TRBJ2-2	few	TRBD2	CASSLGLAGMGTGELFF	TGCGCCAGCAGCCTGGGACTAGCGGGGATGGGCACCGGGGAGCTGTTTTTT
TRBV3-1/TRBV3-2	TRBJ2-4	NA	TRBD1	CASSHPGQGNIQYF	TGTGCCAGCAGCCATCCGGGACAGGGAAACATTCAGTACTTC
TRBV5-6	TRBJ1-2	few	NA	CASSSQGSYGYTF	TGTGCCAGCAGCTCACAGGGATCGTATGGCTACACCTTC